This TCR beta chain was recovered during a study of post-analysis software for immune sequencing data. The TCR beta cDNA libraries contained unique molecular identifiers. From the PCR reads, TCRdb called clonotypes with MiXCR, one entry per CDR3 protein. Of more than 450,000 distinct CDR3 sequences in the sample, about a third were seen once. The table lists this clonotype with a few counts. As yet, its antigen is unknown. Trimming cost V 7 bases and J 5 bases, with 14 bases left between them. Germline CDR1 SQVTM, CDR2 ANQGSEA. The CDR3 runs 12 residues. Findings and limits, study-wide: Diversity measured as normalized Chao1 was significantly lower in multiple sclerosis patients than in controls. A handful of TRBV segments were significantly more frequent in patients than in controls. TRBV5-6, TRBV5-1 and TRBV20-1 were among these segments.

The chain links TRBV29-1 to TRBJ2-5; no clear D. Sequencing used blood. The TCR sequence derives from a girl younger than 18 with multiple sclerosis. The CDR3 DNA reads TGCAGCGCGGCCGACCGTTTGGAGACCCAGTACTTC. Protein product: CSAADRLETQYF.